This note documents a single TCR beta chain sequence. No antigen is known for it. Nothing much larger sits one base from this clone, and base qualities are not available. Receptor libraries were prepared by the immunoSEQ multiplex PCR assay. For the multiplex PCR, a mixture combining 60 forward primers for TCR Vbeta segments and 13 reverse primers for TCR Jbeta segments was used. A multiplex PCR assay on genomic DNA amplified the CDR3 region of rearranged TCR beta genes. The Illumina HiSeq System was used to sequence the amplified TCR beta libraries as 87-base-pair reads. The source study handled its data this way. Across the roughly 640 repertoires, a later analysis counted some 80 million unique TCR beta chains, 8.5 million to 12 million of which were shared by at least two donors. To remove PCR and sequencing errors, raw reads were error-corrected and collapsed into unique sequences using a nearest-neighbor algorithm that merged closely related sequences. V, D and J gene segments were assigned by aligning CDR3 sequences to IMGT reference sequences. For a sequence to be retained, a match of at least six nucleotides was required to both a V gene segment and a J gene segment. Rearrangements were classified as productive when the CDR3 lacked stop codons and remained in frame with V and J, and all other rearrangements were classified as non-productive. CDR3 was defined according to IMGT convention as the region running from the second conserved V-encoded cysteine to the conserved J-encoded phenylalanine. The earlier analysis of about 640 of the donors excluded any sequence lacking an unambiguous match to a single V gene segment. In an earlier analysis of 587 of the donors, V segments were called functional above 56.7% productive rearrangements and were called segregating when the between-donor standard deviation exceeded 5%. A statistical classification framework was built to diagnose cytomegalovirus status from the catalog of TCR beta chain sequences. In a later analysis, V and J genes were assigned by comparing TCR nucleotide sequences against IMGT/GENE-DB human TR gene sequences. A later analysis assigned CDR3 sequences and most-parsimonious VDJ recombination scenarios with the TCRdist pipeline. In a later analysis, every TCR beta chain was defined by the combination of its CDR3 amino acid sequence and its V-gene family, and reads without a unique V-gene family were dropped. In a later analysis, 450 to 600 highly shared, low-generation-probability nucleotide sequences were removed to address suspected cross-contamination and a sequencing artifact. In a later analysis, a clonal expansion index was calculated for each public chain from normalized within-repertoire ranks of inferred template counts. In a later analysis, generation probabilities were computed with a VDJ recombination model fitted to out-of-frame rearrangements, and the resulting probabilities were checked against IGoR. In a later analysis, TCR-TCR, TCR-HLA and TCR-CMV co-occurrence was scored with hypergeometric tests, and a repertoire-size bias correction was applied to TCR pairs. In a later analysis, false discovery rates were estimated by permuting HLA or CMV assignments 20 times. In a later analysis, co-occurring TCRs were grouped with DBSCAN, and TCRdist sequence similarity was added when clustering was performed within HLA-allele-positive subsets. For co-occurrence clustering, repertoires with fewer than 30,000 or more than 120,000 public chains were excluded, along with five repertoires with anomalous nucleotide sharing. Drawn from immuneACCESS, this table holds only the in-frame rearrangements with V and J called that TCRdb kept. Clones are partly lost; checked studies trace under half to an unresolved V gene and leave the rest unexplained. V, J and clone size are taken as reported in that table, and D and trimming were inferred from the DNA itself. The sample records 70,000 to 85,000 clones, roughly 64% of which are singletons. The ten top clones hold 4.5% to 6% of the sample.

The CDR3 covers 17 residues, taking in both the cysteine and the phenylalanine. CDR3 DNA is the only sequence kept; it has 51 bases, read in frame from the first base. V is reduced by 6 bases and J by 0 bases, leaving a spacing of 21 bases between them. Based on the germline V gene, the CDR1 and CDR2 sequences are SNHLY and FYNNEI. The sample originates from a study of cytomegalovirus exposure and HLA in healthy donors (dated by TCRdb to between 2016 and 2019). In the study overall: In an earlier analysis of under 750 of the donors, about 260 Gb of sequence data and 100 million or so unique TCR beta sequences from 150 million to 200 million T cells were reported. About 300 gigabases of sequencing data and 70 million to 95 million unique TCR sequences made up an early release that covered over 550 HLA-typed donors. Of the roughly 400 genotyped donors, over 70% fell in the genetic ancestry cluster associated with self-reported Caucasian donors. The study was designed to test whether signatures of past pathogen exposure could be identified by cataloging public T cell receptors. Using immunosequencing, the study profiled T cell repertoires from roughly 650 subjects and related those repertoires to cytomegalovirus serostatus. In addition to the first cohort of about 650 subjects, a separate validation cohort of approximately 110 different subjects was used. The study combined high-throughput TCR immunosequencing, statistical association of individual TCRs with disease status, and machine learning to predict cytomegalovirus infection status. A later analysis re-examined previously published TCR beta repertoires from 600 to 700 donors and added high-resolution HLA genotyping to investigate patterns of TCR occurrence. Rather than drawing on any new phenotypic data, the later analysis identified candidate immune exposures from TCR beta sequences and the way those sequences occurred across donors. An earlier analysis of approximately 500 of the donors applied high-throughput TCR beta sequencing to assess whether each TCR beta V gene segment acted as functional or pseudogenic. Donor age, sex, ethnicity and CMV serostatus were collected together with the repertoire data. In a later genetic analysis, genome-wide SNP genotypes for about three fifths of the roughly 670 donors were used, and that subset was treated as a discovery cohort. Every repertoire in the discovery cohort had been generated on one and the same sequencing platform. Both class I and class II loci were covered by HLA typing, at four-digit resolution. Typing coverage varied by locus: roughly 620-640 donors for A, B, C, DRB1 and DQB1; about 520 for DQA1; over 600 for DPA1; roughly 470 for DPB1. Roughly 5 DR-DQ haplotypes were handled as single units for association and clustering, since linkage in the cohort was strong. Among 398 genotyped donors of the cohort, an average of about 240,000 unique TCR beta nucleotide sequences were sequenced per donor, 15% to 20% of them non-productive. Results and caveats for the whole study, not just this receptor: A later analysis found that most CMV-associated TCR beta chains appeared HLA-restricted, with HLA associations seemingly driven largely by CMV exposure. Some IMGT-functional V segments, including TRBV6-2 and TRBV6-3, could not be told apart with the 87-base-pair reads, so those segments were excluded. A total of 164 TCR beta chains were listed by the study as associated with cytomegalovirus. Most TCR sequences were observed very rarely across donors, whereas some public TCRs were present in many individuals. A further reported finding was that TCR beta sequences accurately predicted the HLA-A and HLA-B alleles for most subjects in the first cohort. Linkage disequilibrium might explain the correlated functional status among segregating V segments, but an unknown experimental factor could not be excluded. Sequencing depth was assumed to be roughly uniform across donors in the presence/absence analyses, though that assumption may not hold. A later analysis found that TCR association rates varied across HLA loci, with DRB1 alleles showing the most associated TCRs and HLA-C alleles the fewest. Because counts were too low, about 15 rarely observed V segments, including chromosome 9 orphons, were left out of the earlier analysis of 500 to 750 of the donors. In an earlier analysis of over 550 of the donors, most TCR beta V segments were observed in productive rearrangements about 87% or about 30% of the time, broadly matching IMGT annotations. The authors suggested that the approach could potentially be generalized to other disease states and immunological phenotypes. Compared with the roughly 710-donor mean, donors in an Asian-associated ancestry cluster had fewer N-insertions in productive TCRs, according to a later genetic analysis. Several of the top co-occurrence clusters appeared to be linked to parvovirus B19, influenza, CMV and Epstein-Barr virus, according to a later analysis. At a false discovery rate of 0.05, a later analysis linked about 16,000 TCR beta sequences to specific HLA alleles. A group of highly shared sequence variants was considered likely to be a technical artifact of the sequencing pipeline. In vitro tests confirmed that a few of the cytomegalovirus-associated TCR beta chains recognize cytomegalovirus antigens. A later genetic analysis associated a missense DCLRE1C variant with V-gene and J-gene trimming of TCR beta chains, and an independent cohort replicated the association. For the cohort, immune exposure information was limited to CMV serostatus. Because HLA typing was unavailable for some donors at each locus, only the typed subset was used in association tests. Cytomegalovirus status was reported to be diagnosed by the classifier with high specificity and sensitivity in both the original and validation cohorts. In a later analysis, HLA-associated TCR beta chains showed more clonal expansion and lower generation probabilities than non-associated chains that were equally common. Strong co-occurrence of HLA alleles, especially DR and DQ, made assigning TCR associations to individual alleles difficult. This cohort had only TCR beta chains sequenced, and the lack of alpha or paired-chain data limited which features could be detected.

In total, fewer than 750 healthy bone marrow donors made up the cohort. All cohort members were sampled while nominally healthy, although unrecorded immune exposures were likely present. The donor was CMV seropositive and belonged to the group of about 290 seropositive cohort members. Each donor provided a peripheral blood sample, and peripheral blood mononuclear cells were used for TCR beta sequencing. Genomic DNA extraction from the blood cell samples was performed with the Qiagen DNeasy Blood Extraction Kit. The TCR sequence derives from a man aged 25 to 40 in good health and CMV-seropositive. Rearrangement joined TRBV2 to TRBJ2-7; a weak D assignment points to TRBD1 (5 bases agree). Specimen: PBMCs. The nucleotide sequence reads TGTGCCAGCAGCCTCCCTGGTGGGGCCTCTCTCTCCTACGAGCAGTACTTC. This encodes CASSLPGGASLSYEQYF.